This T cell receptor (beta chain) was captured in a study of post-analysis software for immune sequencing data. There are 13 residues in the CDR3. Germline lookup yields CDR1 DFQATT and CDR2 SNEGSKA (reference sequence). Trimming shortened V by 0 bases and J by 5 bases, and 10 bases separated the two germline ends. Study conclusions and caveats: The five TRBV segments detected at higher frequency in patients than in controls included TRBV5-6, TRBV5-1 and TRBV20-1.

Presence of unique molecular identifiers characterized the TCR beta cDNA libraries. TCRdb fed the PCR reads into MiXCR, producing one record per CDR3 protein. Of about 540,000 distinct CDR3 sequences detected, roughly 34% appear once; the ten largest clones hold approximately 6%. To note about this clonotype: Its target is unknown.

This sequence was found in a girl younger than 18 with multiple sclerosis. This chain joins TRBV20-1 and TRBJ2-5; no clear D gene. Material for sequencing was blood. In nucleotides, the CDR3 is TGCAGTGCTAGAGATTTTCGTGGGGAGACCCAGTACTTC. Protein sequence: CSARDFRGETQYF.